The clone carrying this T cell receptor beta chain was seen just once. Produced via immunoSEQ multiplex PCR; TCRdb's table is partial and in-frame only. The sample consists of some 250,000 clones, 80% to 90% of them appearing once. This sample stems from a study of blood T cell repertoires in COVID-19. Study-level background: Samples representing acute and convalescent COVID-19 were sourced from the United States, Italy and Spain.

Individuals drawn from 20 to 30 US areas were about 18 to 89 years old. Recovery among Cohort 3 donors was established by two negative PCRs, clearance, or symptom resolution. The source of this sequence is a woman in her forties or fifties who had recovered from COVID-19. What was sequenced was PBMCs or T cells enriched from blood (not recorded which).

The CDR3 region is CASSAQYDGELFF. The CDR3 DNA reads as TGTGCCAGCAGCGCCCAGTATGACGGGGAGCTGTTTTTT. The genes are TRBV9 and TRBJ2-2; D not certain. The CDR3 extends over 13 amino acids. Germline V gene lookup returns CDR1 SGDLS and CDR2 YYNGEE. V lost 3 bases, J lost 7 bases, and 10 bases lay in between.